The clone carrying this T cell receptor (beta chain) is a singleton in its sample. The sample comes from a study of blood T cell repertoires in COVID-19. About the research overall: Sources were T cells, B-cell-depleted T cells, or PBMCs; the material itself was cDNA or gDNA.

The CDR3 covers 16 residues. Germline V gene lookup returns CDR1 SGHVS and CDR2 FNYEAQ. The junction had 2 bases not matched to a gene; V was cut back by 1 base and J by 5 bases. Patients of the Seattle cohort, enrolled during active infection, were followed longitudinally. In the authors' workflow: Amplification from reference gene primers served as the basis for estimated nucleated cell counts. The data were produced by immunoSEQ multiplex PCR, yet TCRdb's version contains in-frame clones alone and is incomplete. V and J calls and clone size are those listed in that table; D and trimming were worked out from the DNA. The top ten hold roughly a tenth of the sample, which has about 260,000 clones, over 80% seen once.

Sequenced sample: peripheral blood. This TCR was recovered from a woman in her 70s with COVID-19, enrolled during active disease. The rearrangement links TRBV7-6 to TRBJ2-2, with 12 bases fitting TRBD2. Here the CDR3 reads CASSLGLAGATGELFF. Here the CDR3 DNA reads TGTGCCAGCAGCTTAGGACTAGCGGGAGCGACCGGGGAGCTGTTTTTT.